These 11 T cell receptor beta chains were sequenced from one sample in a study of T cells in Graves' hyperthyroidism and ophthalmopathy. Researchers took RNA transcripts and amplified the TCR beta CDR3 regions from them. RT-PCR in the first round (using the HTBI primer set) targeted the TCR CDR3. TCRdb re-called the multiplex PCR reads with MiXCR, one entry per CDR3 protein. In the table there are approximately 690,000 distinct CDR3 sequences, more than 14% of which are singletons. Material: blood. The receptor set was obtained from a woman aged 45-65 years with Graves' ophthalmopathy.

This clonotype was counted only a few times. The rearrangement links TRBV10-3 to TRBJ2-1, with D uncertain. V was cut by 0 bases and J by 12 bases, with 9 bases left in between. Germline V gene data show CDR1 as ENHRY and CDR2 as SYGVKD. CDR3 length: 12 residues. For the CDR3, the DNA is TGTGCCATCAGTGAGTCGGACCCGACGCAGTTCTTC. The encoded protein is CAISESDPTQFF.

In regard to this clonotype: Relative to the germline gene, one junction end is altered; a read error may explain this. The J gene is TRBJ1-2, the V gene TRBV5-8; 10 bases are a match to TRBD1. CDR3 size: 16 residues. Looked up from germline, CDR1 is SGHTS and CDR2 is YDEGEE. In nucleotides, the CDR3 is TGCGCCAGCAGAGAACGACAGGGGGCGCGCGGCTATGGCTACACCTTC. Translated, it gives CASRERQGARGYGYTF.

In its sample, this clonotype was seen many times. This chain connects TRBV24-1 to TRBJ1-1; 9 nucleotides align to TRBD1. The CDR3 has 15 amino acids. V trimming: 3 bases; J trimming: 4 bases; junction bases outside the gene matches: 5. Germline V gives CDR1 KGHDR, CDR2 SFDVKD. The CDR3 DNA sequence: TGTGCCACCAGTGATGGGACAGGGATGAGCACTGAAGCTTTCTTT. Amino acids: CATSDGTGMSTEAFF.

This clonotype was recorded at least ten times. V usage is TRBV6-2 or TRBV6-3 and J usage is TRBJ2-2; D gene unclear. The length of the CDR3 is 14 residues. With 7 bases removed from V and 0 bases from J, the gap between germline ends came to 9 bases. Germline-derived CDR1 and CDR2 are MNHEY and SVGEGT. The CDR3 nucleotides read TGTGCCAGCAAGAGGAACGCGAACACCGGGGAGCTGTTTTTT. Translated, it gives CASKRNANTGELFF.

This clonotype was counted many times. The V call is TRBV5-6, the J call TRBJ1-1; D uncertain. The V end was cut by 4 bases, the J end by 4 bases, with 17 bases between. The CDR3 contains 15 residues. Germline V gives CDR1 SGHDT, CDR2 YYEEEE. The DNA for the CDR3 is TGTGCCAGCAGCAAATCGGGCCCCGGTGGCACTGAAGCTTTCTTT. It specifies CASSKSGPGGTEAFF.

This clonotype was counted many times. This sequence joins TRBV28 and TRBJ2-3, with TRBD2 matching 8 bases. Germline CDR1 reads MDHEN; CDR2 reads SYDVKM. The CDR3 is 14 amino acids. Germline trimming cut 6 bases from V and 2 bases from J; bases unmatched to any gene: 4. The CDR3 here is CASRTSENTDTQYF. CDR3 DNA sequence: TGTGCCAGCAGGACTAGCGAGAACACAGATACGCAGTATTTT. Full variable domain (outside the CDR3, taken from reference TRBV28 and TRBJ2-3): DVKVTQSSRYLVKRTGEKVFLECVQDMDHENMFWYRQDPGLGLRLIYFSYDVKMKEKGDIPEGYSVSREKKERFSLILESASTNQTSMYLCASRTSENTDTQYFGPGTRLTVL.

This clonotype has only a few counts. The V gene is TRBV29-1, the J gene TRBJ2-2, with D possibly matching TRBD2 (5 bases). The germline V gene encodes CDR1 SQVTM and CDR2 ANQGSEA. V lost 6 bases and J lost 9, with 20 bases in between. The CDR3 extends over 14 amino acids. This CDR3 reads CSVPGKTESRELFF. The CDR3, as DNA: TGCAGCGTCCCGGGGAAGACCGAGAGCCGGGAGCTGTTTTTT.

This clonotype was seen ten or more times. The gene calls are TRBV18 and TRBJ1-1, with D hard to call. The germline V and J ends were trimmed by 4 bases and 4 bases, with 10 bases remaining between them. CDR3 length: 13 amino acids. Germline CDR1 is KGHSH and CDR2 is LQKENI. CDR3 in DNA: TGTGCCAGCTCACAACAAGGAGCCACTGAAGCTTTCTTT. This gives the protein CASSQQGATEAFF.

This clonotype showed up many times. The chain has TRBV5-1 and TRBJ1-6; the match to TRBD1 covers 8 bases. The ends lost 4 bases at V and 7 bases at J; junction bases unmatched: 13. Germline CDR1 is SGHRS and CDR2 is YFSETQ. The CDR3 sequence is 17 residues long. CDR3 protein: CASSRLPPGQANSPLHF. The CDR3 DNA reads TGCGCCAGCAGCCGACTTCCCCCGGGACAGGCAAATTCACCCCTCCACTTT.

This clonotype was seen at least ten times. The chain recombines TRBV12-5 with TRBJ2-1; possibly TRBD2 for D (5 bases). The CDR3 contains 13 residues. With 4 bases removed from V and 6 bases from J, the gap between germline ends came to 10 bases. CDR1 and CDR2 from the germline V gene are LGHNT and FRNRAP. CDR3 nucleotide sequence: TGTGCTAGTGGTTCCCACCGGGGCAATGAGCAGTTCTTC. This translates into CASGSHRGNEQFF.

The chain links TRBV7-8 to TRBJ1-5; weak D call: TRBD1 (5 bases). CDR1 and CDR2 from the germline V gene are SGHVS and FQNEAQ. Trimming took 1 base from V and 0 from J, leaving 13 bases between them. The CDR3 sequence is 17 residues long. The CDR3 bases are TGTGCCAGCAGCTTAGGGGTCTTGAGGGGTAGCAATCAGCCCCAGCATTTT. It encodes CASSLGVLRGSNQPQHF.